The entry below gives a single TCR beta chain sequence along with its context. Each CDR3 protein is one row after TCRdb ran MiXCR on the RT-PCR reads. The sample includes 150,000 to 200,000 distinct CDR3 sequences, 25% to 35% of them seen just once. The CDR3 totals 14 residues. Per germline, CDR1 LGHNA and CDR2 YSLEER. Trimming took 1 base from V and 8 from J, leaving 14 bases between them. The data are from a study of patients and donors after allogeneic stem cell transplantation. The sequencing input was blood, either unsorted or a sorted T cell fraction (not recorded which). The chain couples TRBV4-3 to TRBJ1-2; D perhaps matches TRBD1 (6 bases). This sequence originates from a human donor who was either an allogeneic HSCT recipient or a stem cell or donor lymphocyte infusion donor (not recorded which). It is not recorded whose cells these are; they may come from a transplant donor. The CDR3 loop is CASSQGGGPQGYTF. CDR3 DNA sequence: TGCGCCAGCAGCCAAGGGGGGGGCCCTCAAGGCTACACCTTC.